The present T cell receptor (beta chain) was sequenced within a study of CD8 T cells in ankylosing spondylitis. Of note for this clonotype: Its target is unknown.

Using its own MiXCR run on the 5' RACE reads, TCRdb lists one record per CDR3 protein. Of about 200,000 distinct CDR3 sequences detected, 9.5% to 15% appear once; the ten largest clones hold 16%. The study's findings and limits: The study looked at matched synovial fluid samples from ankylosing spondylitis patients. Disease-linked clones were reported to be significantly enriched there. Past studies reported some motif variants in reactive arthritis synovial fluid and blood.

The CDR3 covers 15 residues. V lost 3 bases and J 0 bases, leaving 11 bases between the germline ends. This receptor was taken from a male donor with ankylosing spondylitis or in good health (not recorded which). Sequencing was carried out using blood, either unsorted or a sorted T cell fraction (not recorded which). V gene TRBV12-3 or TRBV12-4 combines with J gene TRBJ1-2; the D gene is possibly TRBD1 (5 bases). The CDR3: CASSFSPGSNYGYTF. The DNA for the CDR3 is TGTGCCAGCAGTTTTTCCCCAGGGTCTAACTATGGCTACACCTTC.